The next 5 T cell receptor beta chains were all read from a single sample in a study of blood T cell repertoires in COVID-19. The assay was immunoSEQ multiplex PCR, and TCRdb's table has in-frame clones only and misses some. Here the sample spans 200,000 to 250,000 clones, 70% to 85% being singletons. Input material: peripheral blood. The receptors were gathered from an elderly woman with acute or convalescent COVID-19.

The chain uses TRBV28 and TRBJ1-1, with 8 bases lining up with TRBD1. From germline, CDR1 is MDHEN and CDR2 SYDVKM. The V segment lost 6 bases and the J segment 5 bases; nucleotides outside the gene matches: 8. The CDR3 extends over 14 amino acids. The CDR3 nucleotides read TGTGCCAGCAGGGCGGGACAGGTGTTTACTGAAGCTTTCTTT. This translates into CASRAGQVFTEAFF.

The chain combines TRBV2 with TRBJ1-5; the D gene is possibly TRBD1 (6 bases). Trimming stripped 6 bases from V and 2 bases from J, with 14 bases between. CDR1 and CDR2 from the germline V gene are SNHLY and FYNNEI. The CDR3 has 15 residues. The DNA for the CDR3 is TGTGCCAGCAGGTACAGGACAGCCCGCAATCAGCCCCAGCATTTT. Its protein product is CASRYRTARNQPQHF.

The chain recombines TRBV9 with TRBJ2-1, with 10 nucleotides matching TRBD1. Germline V CDR1 and CDR2: SGDLS, YYNGEE. With 6 bases clipped from V and 9 bases from J, the junction kept 12 bases outside the gene matches. This CDR3 spans 15 amino acids. CDR3 loop: CASNKGQGISGEQFF. The CDR3 region has the DNA TGTGCCAGCAACAAGGGACAGGGGATTAGTGGTGAGCAGTTCTTC.

The chain joins TRBV5-4 to TRBJ2-7, with D maybe TRBD2 (6 bases). V lost 4 bases and J lost 0, with 14 bases in between. Germline CDR1 is SGHNT and CDR2 is YYREEE (reference sequence). The CDR3 loop spans 15 amino acids. The CDR3 reads CASSHGGSSSYEQYF. In nucleotides, the CDR3 is TGTGCCAGCAGCCATGGGGGGTCGAGCTCCTACGAGCAGTACTTC.

The chain joins TRBV4-2 to TRBJ2-1; no firm D call. The germline CDR1 and CDR2 sequences are LGHNA and YNFKEQ. The CDR3 runs 17 residues. With 0 bases removed from V and 2 bases from J, the gap between germline ends came to 14 bases. The CDR3 sequence: CASSQDVIVIPYNEQFF. The CDR3 region has the DNA TGTGCCAGCAGCCAAGATGTTATCGTTATCCCCTACAATGAGCAGTTCTTC.